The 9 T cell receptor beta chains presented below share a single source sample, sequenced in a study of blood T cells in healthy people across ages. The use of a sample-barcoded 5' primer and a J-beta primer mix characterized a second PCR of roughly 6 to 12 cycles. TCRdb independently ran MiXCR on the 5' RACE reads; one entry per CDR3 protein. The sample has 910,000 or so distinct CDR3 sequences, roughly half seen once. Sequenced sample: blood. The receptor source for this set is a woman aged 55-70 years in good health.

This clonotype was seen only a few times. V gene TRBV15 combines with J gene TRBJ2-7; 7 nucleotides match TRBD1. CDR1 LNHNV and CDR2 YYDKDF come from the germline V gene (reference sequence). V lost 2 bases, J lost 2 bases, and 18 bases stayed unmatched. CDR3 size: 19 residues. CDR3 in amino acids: CATSRPRQGFVGETYEQYF. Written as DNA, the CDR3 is TGTGCCACCAGCAGACCGAGACAGGGTTTCGTCGGGGAAACCTACGAGCAGTACTTC.

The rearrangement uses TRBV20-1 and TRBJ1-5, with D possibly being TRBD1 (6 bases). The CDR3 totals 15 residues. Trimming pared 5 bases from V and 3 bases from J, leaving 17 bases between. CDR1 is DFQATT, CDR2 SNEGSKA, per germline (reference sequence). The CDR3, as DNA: TGCAGTGCTCACTCCGGACAGATTCCCAATCAGCCCCAGCATTTT. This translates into CSAHSGQIPNQPQHF.

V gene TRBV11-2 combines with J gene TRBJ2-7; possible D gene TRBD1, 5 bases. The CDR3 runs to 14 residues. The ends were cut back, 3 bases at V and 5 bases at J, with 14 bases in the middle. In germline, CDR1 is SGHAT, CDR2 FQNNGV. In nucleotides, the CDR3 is TGTGCCAGCAGCTTGGTTCAGGGTCCCCACGAGCAGTACTTC. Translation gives CASSLVQGPHEQYF.

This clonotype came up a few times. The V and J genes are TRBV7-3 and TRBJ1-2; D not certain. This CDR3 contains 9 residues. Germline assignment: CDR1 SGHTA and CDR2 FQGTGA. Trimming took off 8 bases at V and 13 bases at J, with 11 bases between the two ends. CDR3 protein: CASPRAPTF. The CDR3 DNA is TGTGCCAGCCCCCGGGCTCCCACCTTC.

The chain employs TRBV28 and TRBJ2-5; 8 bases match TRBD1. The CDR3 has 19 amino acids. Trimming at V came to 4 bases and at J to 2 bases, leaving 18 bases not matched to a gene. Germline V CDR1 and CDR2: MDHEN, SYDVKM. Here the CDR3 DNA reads TGTGCCAGCAGTTGGGGACACAGGGGGAAGGGGTCCAGGCAAGAGACCCAGTACTTC. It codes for CASSWGHRGKGSRQETQYF.

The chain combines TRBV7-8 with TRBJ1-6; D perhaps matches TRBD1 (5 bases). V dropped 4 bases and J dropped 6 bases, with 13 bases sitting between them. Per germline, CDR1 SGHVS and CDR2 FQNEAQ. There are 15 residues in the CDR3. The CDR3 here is CASSSKRDLNSPLHF. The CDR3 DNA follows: TGTGCCAGCAGCTCCAAGCGGGACCTTAATTCACCCCTCCACTTT.

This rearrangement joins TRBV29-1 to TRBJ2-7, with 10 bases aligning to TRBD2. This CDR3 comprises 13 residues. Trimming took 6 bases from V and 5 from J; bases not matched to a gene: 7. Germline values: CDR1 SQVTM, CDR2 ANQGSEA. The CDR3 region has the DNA TGCAGCGTAGAAAGCGGGAGGGCCCACGAGCAGTACTTC. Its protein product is CSVESGRAHEQYF.

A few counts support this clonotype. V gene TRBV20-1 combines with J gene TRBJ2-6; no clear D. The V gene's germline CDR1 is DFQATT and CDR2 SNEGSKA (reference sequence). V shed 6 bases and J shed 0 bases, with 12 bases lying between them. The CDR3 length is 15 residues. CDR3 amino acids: CSAHDGYSGANVLTF. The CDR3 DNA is TGCAGTGCACACGACGGTTACTCTGGGGCCAACGTCCTGACTTTC.

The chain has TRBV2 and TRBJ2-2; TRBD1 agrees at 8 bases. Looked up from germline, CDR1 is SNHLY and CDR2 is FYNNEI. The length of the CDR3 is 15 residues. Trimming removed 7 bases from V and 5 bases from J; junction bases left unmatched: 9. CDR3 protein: CASTGQVSGTGELFF. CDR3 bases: TGTGCCAGCACGGGACAGGTTAGTGGTACCGGGGAGCTGTTTTTT. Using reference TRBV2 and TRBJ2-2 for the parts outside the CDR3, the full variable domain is EPEVTQTPSHQVTQMGQEVILRCVPISNHLYFYWYRQILGQKVEFLVSFYNNEISEKSEIFDDQFSVERPDGSNFTLKIRSTKLEDSAMYFCASTGQVSGTGELFFGEGSRLTVL.